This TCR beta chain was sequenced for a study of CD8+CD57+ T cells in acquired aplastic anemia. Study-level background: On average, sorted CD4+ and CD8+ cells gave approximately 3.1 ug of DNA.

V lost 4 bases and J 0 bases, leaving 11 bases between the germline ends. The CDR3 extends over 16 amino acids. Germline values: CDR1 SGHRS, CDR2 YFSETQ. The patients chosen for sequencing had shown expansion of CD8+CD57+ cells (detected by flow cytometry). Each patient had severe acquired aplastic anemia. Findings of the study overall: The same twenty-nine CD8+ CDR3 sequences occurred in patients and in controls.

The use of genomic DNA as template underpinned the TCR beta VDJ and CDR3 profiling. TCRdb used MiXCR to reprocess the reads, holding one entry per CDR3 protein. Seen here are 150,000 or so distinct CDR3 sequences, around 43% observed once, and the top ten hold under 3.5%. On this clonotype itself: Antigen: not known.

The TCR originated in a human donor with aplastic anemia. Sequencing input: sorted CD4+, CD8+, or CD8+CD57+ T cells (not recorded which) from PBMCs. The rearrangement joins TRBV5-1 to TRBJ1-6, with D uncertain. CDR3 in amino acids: CASSRTQSSYNSPLHF. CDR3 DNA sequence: TGCGCCAGCAGCCGCACCCAGAGCTCCTATAATTCACCCCTCCACTTT.